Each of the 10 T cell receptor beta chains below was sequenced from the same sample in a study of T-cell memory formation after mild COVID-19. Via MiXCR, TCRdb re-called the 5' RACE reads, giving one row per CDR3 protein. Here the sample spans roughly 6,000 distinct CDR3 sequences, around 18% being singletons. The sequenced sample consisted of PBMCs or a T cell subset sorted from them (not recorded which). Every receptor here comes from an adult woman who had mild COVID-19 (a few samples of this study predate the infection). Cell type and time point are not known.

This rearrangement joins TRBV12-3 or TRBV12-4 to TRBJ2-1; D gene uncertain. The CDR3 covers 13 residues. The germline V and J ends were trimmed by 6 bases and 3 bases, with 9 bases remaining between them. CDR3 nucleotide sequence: TGTGCCAGCAGGGACCGGAACTACAATGAGCAGTTCTTC. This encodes CASRDRNYNEQFF.

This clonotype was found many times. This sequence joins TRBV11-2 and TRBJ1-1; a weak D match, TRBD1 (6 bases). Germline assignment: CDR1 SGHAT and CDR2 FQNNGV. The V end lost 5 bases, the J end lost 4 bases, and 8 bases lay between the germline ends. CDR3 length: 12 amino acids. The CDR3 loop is CASSPDSTEAFF. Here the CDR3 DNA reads TGTGCCAGCAGCCCGGACAGCACTGAAGCTTTCTTT.

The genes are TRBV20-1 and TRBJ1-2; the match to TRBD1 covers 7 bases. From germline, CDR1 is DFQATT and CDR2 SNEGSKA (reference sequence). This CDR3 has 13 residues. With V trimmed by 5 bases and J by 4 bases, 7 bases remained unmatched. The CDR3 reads CSAGDRNRYGYTF. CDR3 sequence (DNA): TGCAGTGCTGGGGACAGAAACCGCTATGGCTACACCTTC.

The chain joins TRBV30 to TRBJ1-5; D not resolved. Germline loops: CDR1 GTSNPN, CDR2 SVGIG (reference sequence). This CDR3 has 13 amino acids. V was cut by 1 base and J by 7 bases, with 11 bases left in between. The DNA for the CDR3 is TGTGCCTGGAGTGGCCAACCCTCGCAGCCCCAGCATTTT. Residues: CAWSGQPSQPQHF. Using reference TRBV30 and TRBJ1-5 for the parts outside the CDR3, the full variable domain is SQTIHQWPATLVQPVGSPLSLECTVEGTSNPNLYWYRQAAGRGLQLLFYSVGIGQISSEVPQNLSASRPQDRQFILSSKKLLLSDSGFYLCAWSGQPSQPQHFGDGTRLSIL.

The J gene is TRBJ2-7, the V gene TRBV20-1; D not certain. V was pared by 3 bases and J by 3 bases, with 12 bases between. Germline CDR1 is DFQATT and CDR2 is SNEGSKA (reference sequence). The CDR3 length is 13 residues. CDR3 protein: CSASMGSYYEQYF. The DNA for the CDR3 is TGCAGTGCTAGTATGGGGTCTTACTACGAGCAGTACTTC.

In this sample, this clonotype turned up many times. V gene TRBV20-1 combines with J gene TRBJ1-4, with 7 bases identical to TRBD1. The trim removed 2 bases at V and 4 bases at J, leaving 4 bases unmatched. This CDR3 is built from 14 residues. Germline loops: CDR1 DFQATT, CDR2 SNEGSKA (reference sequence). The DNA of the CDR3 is TGCAGTGCTAGACCGGGACAGTTTAATGAAAAACTGTTTTTT. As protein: CSARPGQFNEKLFF.

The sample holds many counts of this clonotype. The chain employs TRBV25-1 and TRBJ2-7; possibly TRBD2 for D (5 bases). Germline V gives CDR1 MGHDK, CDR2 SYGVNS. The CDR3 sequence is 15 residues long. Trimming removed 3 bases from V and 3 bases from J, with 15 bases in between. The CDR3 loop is CASSEVDGIDYEQYF. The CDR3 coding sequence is TGTGCCAGCAGTGAGGTCGACGGGATAGACTACGAGCAGTACTTC.

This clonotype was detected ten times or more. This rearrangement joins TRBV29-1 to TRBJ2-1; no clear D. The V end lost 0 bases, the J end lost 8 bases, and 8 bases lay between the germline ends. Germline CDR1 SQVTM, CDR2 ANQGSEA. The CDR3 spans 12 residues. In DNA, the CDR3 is TGCAGCGTTGAAGAACGGTTTGATGAGCAGTTCTTC. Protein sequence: CSVEERFDEQFF.

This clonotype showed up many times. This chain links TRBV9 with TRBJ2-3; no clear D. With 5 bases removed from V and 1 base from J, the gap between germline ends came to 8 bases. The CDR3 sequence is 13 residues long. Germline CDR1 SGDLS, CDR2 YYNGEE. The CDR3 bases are TGTGCCAGCAGTAGACAAGGCACAGATACGCAGTATTTT. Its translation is CASSRQGTDTQYF. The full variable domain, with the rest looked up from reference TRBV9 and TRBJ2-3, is DSGVTQTPKHLITATGQRVTLRCSPRSGDLSVYWYQQSLDQGLQFLIQYYNGEERAKGNILERFSAQQFPDLHSELNLSSLELGDSALYFCASSRQGTDTQYFGPGTRLTVL.

Here the CDR3 reads CSANRGSTDTQYF. The CDR3 nucleotides are TGCAGTGCTAACCGGGGAAGCACAGATACGCAGTATTTT. J is TRBJ2-3 and V is TRBV20-1; D might be TRBD2 (5 bases). There are 13 residues in the CDR3. V lost 4 bases and J 0 bases, leaving 8 bases between the germline ends. Germline CDR1 and CDR2: DFQATT and SNEGSKA (reference sequence).